Listed here are 17 T cell receptor beta chains from one sample, sequenced in a study of cytomegalovirus exposure and HLA in healthy donors (dated by TCRdb to 2017 to 2019). The method was the immunoSEQ multiplex PCR assay. Not all clones reach the TCRdb copy of this immuneACCESS table, which keeps in-frame sequences only. Checked studies attribute under half of the gap to unresolved V genes and leave the rest unexplained. For this sample the table gives around 140,000 clones, of which about 87% were detected only once. The ten largest clonotypes hold roughly 9.4% of the sample. Sequences were obtained from PBMCs. Every receptor here comes from a man in his late teens or twenties in good health and CMV-seropositive.

V is TRBV5-4 and J is TRBJ2-7, with D possibly TRBD1 on 6 matching bases. This CDR3 contains 14 residues. Trimming cost V 0 bases and J 2 bases, with 9 bases left between them. Germline CDR1 and CDR2: SGHNT and YYREEE (reference sequence). The CDR3 loop reads CASSLVDSPYEQYF. Here the CDR3 DNA reads TGTGCCAGCAGCTTGGTGGACAGCCCCTACGAGCAGTACTTC.

The rearrangement links TRBV29-1 to TRBJ2-7; possible D gene TRBD2, 6 bases. The CDR3 loop spans 13 amino acids. Germline loops: CDR1 SQVTM, CDR2 ANQGSEA. V was shortened by 7 bases and J by 0 bases, with 13 bases between the two germline ends. The CDR3: CSAGGTNSYEQYF. DNA of the CDR3: TGCAGCGCCGGGGGTACAAACTCCTACGAGCAGTACTTC.

This clone was seen only once. The V gene is TRBV25-1, the J gene TRBJ1-2, with a possible D match to TRBD1 (5 bases). V lost 4 bases and J lost 3, with 12 bases in between. This CDR3 spans 14 amino acids. Germline V gives CDR1 MGHDK, CDR2 SYGVNS. CDR3 loop: CASSAGENYYGYTF. The CDR3 DNA is TGTGCCAGCAGTGCGGGGGAAAACTACTATGGCTACACCTTC.

The rearrangement uses TRBV7-9 and TRBJ1-5, with D unclear. This CDR3 contains 14 residues. Trimming shortened V by 4 bases and J by 3 bases, and 10 bases separated the two germline ends. Germline V CDR1 and CDR2: SEHNR, FQNEAQ (reference sequence). The CDR3, as DNA: TGTGCCAGCAGCTCGGCGGAAAACAATCAGCCCCAGCATTTT. This sequence encodes CASSSAENNQPQHF.

The chain joins TRBV19 to TRBJ2-2; the match to TRBD2 covers 15 bases. The J segment lost 6 bases and the V segment lost 5 bases, leaving 4 bases of the junction unmatched. The CDR3 spans 16 residues. Germline CDR1 is LNHDA and CDR2 is SQIVND (reference sequence). CDR3 nucleotides: TGTGCCAGTAGTTCCTGGACTAGCGGGGGGGCCGGGGAGCTGTTTTTT. Translated: CASSSWTSGGAGELFF.

The chain carries TRBV5-4 and TRBJ2-3, with D possibly being TRBD2 (6 bases). The V end lost 0 bases, the J end lost 5 bases, and 7 bases lay between the germline ends. CDR1 SGHNT and CDR2 YYREEE come from the germline V gene (reference sequence). The CDR3 is 13 amino acids. The CDR3, as DNA: TGTGCCAGCAGCTTGGCGGGGGTAGATACGCAGTATTTT. Its protein is CASSLAGVDTQYF.

This clone was detected once. The chain employs TRBV7-8 and TRBJ2-3, with 8 bases fitting TRBD2. The CDR3 sequence is 16 residues long. Germline CDR1 and CDR2: SGHVS and FQNEAQ. V shed 5 bases and J 2 bases; nucleotides not matched to a gene: 9. CDR3 in DNA: TGTGCCAGCAGCGGACTAGCACCAGGCCCCACAGATACGCAGTATTTT. Protein product: CASSGLAPGPTDTQYF. Using reference TRBV7-8 and TRBJ2-3 for the parts outside the CDR3, the full variable domain is GAGVSQSPRYKVAKRGQDVALRCDPISGHVSLFWYQQALGQGPEFLTYFQNEAQLDKSGLPSDRFFAERPEGSVSTLKIQRTQQEDSAVYLCASSGLAPGPTDTQYFGPGTRLTVL.

This clone was observed a single time. The chain combines TRBV7-9 with TRBJ2-1, with D possibly matching TRBD1 (6 bases). The germline V and J ends were trimmed by 4 bases and 6 bases, with 13 bases remaining between them. The CDR3 runs to 14 residues. Germline CDR1 is SEHNR and CDR2 is FQNEAQ (reference sequence). CDR3 coding DNA: TGTGCCAGCAGCTCACGGGACAATGCCAATGAGCAGTTCTTC. Translated: CASSSRDNANEQFF. Variable domain in full (rest from reference TRBV7-9 and TRBJ2-1): DTGVSQNPRHKITKRGQNVTFRCDPISEHNRLYWYRQTLGQGPEFLTYFQNEAQLEKSRLLSDRFSAERPKGSFSTLEIQRTEQGDSAMYLCASSSRDNANEQFFGPGTRLTVL.

The chain combines TRBV6-5 with TRBJ1-2, with D tentatively TRBD1 (5 bases). Per germline, CDR1 MNHEY and CDR2 SVGAGI. Between the trimmed V and J ends, which lost 0 bases and 0 bases, there was a span of 11 bases. CDR3 length: 16 amino acids. The CDR3 DNA sequence: TGTGCCAGCAGTTACTCGGGGAGGGGAGCTAACTATGGCTACACCTTC. Residues: CASSYSGRGANYGYTF.

J is TRBJ1-2 and V is TRBV27; TRBD1 matches at 10 bases. Germline V gene lookup returns CDR1 MNHEY and CDR2 SMNVEV (reference sequence). Trimming cost V 5 bases and J 5 bases; bases outside gene matches: 14. The CDR3 is 17 amino acids. This CDR3 is CASSAWTGGVEVYGYTF. The CDR3 nucleotides read TGTGCCAGCAGTGCGTGGACAGGGGGAGTGGAGGTATATGGCTACACCTTC.

The chain links TRBV19 to TRBJ1-4; 10 bases map to TRBD1. V was clipped by 4 bases and J by 0 bases; unmatched bases: 2. Germline V CDR1 and CDR2: LNHDA, SQIVND (reference sequence). The CDR3 sequence is 16 residues long. CDR3 sequence: CASSTGTGATNEKLFF. DNA of the CDR3: TGTGCCAGTAGTACCGGGACAGGGGCAACTAATGAAAAACTGTTTTTT. Based on the CDR3 plus reference TRBV19 and TRBJ1-4, the full variable domain is DGGITQSPKYLFRKEGQNVTLSCEQNLNHDAMYWYRQDPGQGLRLIYYSQIVNDFQKGDIAEGYSVSREKKESFPLTVTSAQKNPTAFYLCASSTGTGATNEKLFFGSGTQLSVL.

The V gene is TRBV19, the J gene TRBJ1-1; no clear D gene. Trimming left V 3 bases short and J 5 bases short, with 10 bases between. Germline CDR1 and CDR2: LNHDA and SQIVND (reference sequence). The CDR3 is 13 residues long. The CDR3 coding sequence is TGTGCCAGTAGTATTCAACGGGAAACTGAAGCTTTCTTT. It specifies CASSIQRETEAFF.

This clone was detected only a few times. The chain recombines TRBV5-6 with TRBJ2-7, with 7 bases that match TRBD2. Looked up from germline, CDR1 is SGHDT and CDR2 is YYEEEE. The CDR3 consists of 15 residues. V lost 1 base, J lost 0 bases, and 4 bases stayed unmatched. CDR3 residues: CASSLLGLLSYEQYF. In nucleotides, the CDR3 is TGTGCCAGCAGCTTGCTGGGACTACTCTCCTACGAGCAGTACTTC.

This clone was seen once. CDR3 protein: CASSPDRVNIRELFF. Here the CDR3 DNA reads TGTGCCAGCAGTCCTGACAGGGTAAACATCCGGGAGCTGTTTTTT. V is TRBV27 and J is TRBJ2-2; 7 bases map to TRBD1. Per the germline V gene, CDR1 is MNHEY and CDR2 is SMNVEV (reference sequence). The CDR3 runs to 15 residues. The junction had 12 bases not matched to a gene; V was cut back by 5 bases and J by 9 bases.

J is TRBJ2-3 and V is TRBV5-6; D is perhaps TRBD1 (6 bases). CDR3 length: 15 residues. V lost 2 bases to trimming and J lost 2 bases, with 12 bases between them. The germline gives CDR1 SGHDT, CDR2 YYEEEE. The CDR3 loop reads CASSFKGDFTDTQYF. The CDR3 DNA reads as TGTGCCAGCAGCTTTAAGGGGGATTTCACAGATACGCAGTATTTT.

J is TRBJ2-3 and V is TRBV2; a possible D gene is TRBD1 (6 bases). The CDR3 runs to 15 residues. V was clipped by 6 bases and J by 2 bases, with 15 bases between them. The V gene's germline CDR1 is SNHLY and CDR2 FYNNEI. The CDR3 coding sequence is TGTGCCAGCAGCAACAGGGACGAGGCCACAGATACGCAGTATTTT. Translating it yields CASSNRDEATDTQYF.

The rearrangement uses TRBV19 and TRBJ2-1; 11 nucleotides match TRBD2. CDR3 length: 18 residues. V dropped 1 base and J dropped 2; count of bases not matched to a gene: 7. Looked up from germline, CDR1 is LNHDA and CDR2 is SQIVND (reference sequence). This CDR3 is CASSIAASGRKTYNEQFF. The CDR3 DNA is TGTGCCAGTAGTATAGCCGCTAGCGGGAGGAAAACCTACAATGAGCAGTTCTTC.